The next 30 T cell receptor beta chains were all read from a single sample in a study of blood T cell repertoires in COVID-19. The assay was immunoSEQ multiplex PCR, and TCRdb's table has in-frame clones only and misses some. Here the sample spans 200,000 to 250,000 clones, roughly nine tenths being singletons. Sequencing was done on a sample of peripheral blood. The receptor source for this set is a woman between 50 and 59 years old with COVID-19, enrolled during active disease.

The chain links TRBV4-3 to TRBJ1-2; D ambiguous. The CDR3 is 14 amino acids. CDR1 and CDR2 (germline): LGHNA, YSLEER. V was pared by 1 base and J by 1 base, with 7 bases between. CDR3: CASSQVTGNYGYTF. The CDR3 bases are TGCGCCAGCAGCCAAGTCACGGGTAACTATGGCTACACCTTC.

V is TRBV9 and J is TRBJ1-1; possibly TRBD1 for D (5 bases). Looked up from germline, CDR1 is SGDLS and CDR2 is YYNGEE. Trimming took off 3 bases at V and 4 bases at J, with 10 bases between the two ends. This CDR3 comprises 13 residues. In nucleotides, the CDR3 is TGTGCCAGCAGCGGCGGGGCGTTCACTGAAGCTTTCTTT. Its protein product is CASSGGAFTEAFF.

The rearrangement links TRBV5-4 to TRBJ2-1, with a possible D match to TRBD1 (5 bases). CDR3 length: 12 residues. CDR1 and CDR2 from the germline V gene are SGHNT and YYREEE (reference sequence). Trimming left V 0 bases short and J 9 bases short, with 7 bases between. CDR3 residues: CASSLGRGEQFF. CDR3 in DNA: TGTGCCAGCAGCTTGGGAAGGGGTGAGCAGTTCTTC.

The gene calls are TRBV5-5 and TRBJ2-5; a possible D gene is TRBD1 (6 bases). Trimming pared 7 bases from V and 3 bases from J, leaving 13 bases between. The germline V gene encodes CDR1 SGHKS and CDR2 YYEKEE (reference sequence). This CDR3 contains 13 residues. The CDR3 sequence: CASRYRVEETQYF. CDR3 DNA: TGTGCCAGCCGGTACAGGGTTGAAGAGACCCAGTACTTC.

The gene calls are TRBV29-1 and TRBJ2-4; 7 nucleotides match TRBD1. Germline-derived CDR1 and CDR2 are SQVTM and ANQGSEA. There are 13 residues in the CDR3. The junction had 9 bases not matched to a gene; V was cut back by 7 bases and J by 6 bases. The CDR3 loop is CSAATGPRNIQYF. The CDR3 DNA reads TGCAGCGCCGCGACAGGGCCTCGAAACATTCAGTACTTC.

The chain uses TRBV29-1 and TRBJ1-2; a weak D match, TRBD1 (5 bases). Germline assignment: CDR1 SQVTM and CDR2 ANQGSEA. Trimming stripped 5 bases from V and 7 bases from J, with 11 bases between. The CDR3 extends over 11 amino acids. CDR3 sequence (DNA): TGCAGCGTTAGGGGATATATTGGCTACACCTTC. Translation gives CSVRGYIGYTF.

The rearrangement joins TRBV2 to TRBJ2-7, with TRBD1 identical over 9 bases. Germline V gene sequence: CDR1 SNHLY, CDR2 FYNNEI. There are 15 residues in the CDR3. Trimming at V came to 6 bases and at J to 2 bases, leaving 8 bases not matched to a gene. CDR3 amino acids: CASRADRGGAYEQYF. For the CDR3, the DNA is TGTGCCAGCAGAGCCGACAGGGGGGGAGCCTACGAGCAGTACTTC. The full variable domain, in which reference TRBV2 and TRBJ2-7 provide the parts outside the CDR3, is EPEVTQTPSHQVTQMGQEVILRCVPISNHLYFYWYRQILGQKVEFLVSFYNNEISEKSEIFDDQFSVERPDGSNFTLKIRSTKLEDSAMYFCASRADRGGAYEQYFGPGTRLTVT.

This clone was seen a few times. The V and J genes are TRBV30 and TRBJ1-6; D is perhaps TRBD1 (5 bases). This CDR3 contains 15 residues. The V end lost 2 bases, the J end lost 7 bases, and 15 bases lay between the germline ends. From germline, CDR1 is GTSNPN and CDR2 SVGIG (reference sequence). CDR3 loop: CAWSSQTGLNSPLHF. For the CDR3, the DNA is TGTGCCTGGAGTAGCCAGACGGGACTAAATTCACCCCTCCACTTT.

The rearrangement joins TRBV29-1 to TRBJ1-1; 9 bases line up with TRBD1. CDR3 length: 15 amino acids. CDR1 SQVTM and CDR2 ANQGSEA come from the germline V gene. With V trimmed by 3 bases and J by 4 bases, 9 bases remained unmatched. CDR3 residues: CSVEGPGQGGTEAFF. CDR3 sequence (DNA): TGCAGCGTTGAGGGTCCGGGACAGGGTGGCACTGAAGCTTTCTTT.

This chain links TRBV3-1 (or the pseudogene TRBV3-2) with TRBJ2-4; 8 nucleotides align to TRBD2. After removal of 4 bases from V and 7 bases from J, the junction contained 3 bases not matched to a gene. The CDR3 runs to 13 residues. The germline CDR1 and CDR2 sequences are LGHDT and YNNKEL (reference sequence). The CDR3 region has the DNA TGTGCCAGCAGCCCCGGCGGGGGGAACATTCAGTACTTC. The encoded protein is CASSPGGGNIQYF.

The chain combines TRBV7-2 with TRBJ2-7, with D possibly being TRBD2 (5 bases). Trimming took off 5 bases at V and 3 bases at J, with 8 bases between the two ends. The CDR3 length is 12 residues. Germline CDR1 reads SGHTA; CDR2 reads FQGNSA. The CDR3 loop reads CASSPRGYEQYF. CDR3 in DNA: TGTGCCAGCAGCCCCCGGGGCTACGAGCAGTACTTC.

This chain connects TRBV28 to TRBJ1-1; D gene uncertain. This CDR3 region has 11 residues. V was shortened by 7 bases and J by 0 bases, with 3 bases between the two germline ends. CDR1 is MDHEN and CDR2 is SYDVKM in the germline V gene. The CDR3 is CASTVNTEAFF. In DNA form, the CDR3 reads TGTGCCAGCACGGTGAACACTGAAGCTTTCTTT.

Here the CDR3 DNA reads TGTGCCATCAGTTCCGGGCTCTCGGGGGAAAAACTGTTTTTT. Its protein product is CAISSGLSGEKLFF. V gene TRBV10-3 combines with J gene TRBJ1-4; D unclear. Trimming took off 5 bases at V and 8 bases at J, with 15 bases between the two ends. CDR1 ENHRY and CDR2 SYGVKD come from the germline V gene. The CDR3 is 14 amino acids.

This chain uses TRBV6-5 with TRBJ2-7; 8 bases are a match to TRBD2. The CDR3 sequence is 14 residues long. Germline V lookup: CDR1 MNHEY, CDR2 SVGAGI. V dropped 11 bases and J dropped 2; count of bases not matched to a gene: 11. CDR3 bases: TGTGCCGCGCGCGGGGGGCTACTCCCCTACGAGCAGTACGTC. Translation gives CAARGGLLPYEQYV.

The chain couples TRBV19 to TRBJ1-5, with unresolved D. Germline V gives CDR1 LNHDA, CDR2 SQIVND (reference sequence). V was shortened by 4 bases and J by 3 bases, with 4 bases between the two germline ends. The CDR3 is made up of 12 amino acids. CDR3 sequence reads: CASSSYNQPQHF. The CDR3, as DNA: TGTGCCAGTAGTAGCTACAATCAGCCCCAGCATTTT. Full variable domain (rest looked up from reference TRBV19 and TRBJ1-5): DGGITQSPKYLFRKEGQNVTLSCEQNLNHDAMYWYRQDPGQGLRLIYYSQIVNDFQKGDIAEGYSVSREKKESFPLTVTSAQKNPTAFYLCASSSYNQPQHFGDGTRLSIL.

The chain recombines TRBV10-2 with TRBJ1-5; no definite D call. V lost 9 bases to trimming and J lost 1 base, with 10 bases between them. The CDR3 runs to 13 residues. Germline CDR1 and CDR2: WSHSY and SAAADI. CDR3 residues: CASTDGSNQPQHF. CDR3 nucleotide sequence: TGCGCCAGTACCGACGGGAGCAATCAGCCCCAGCATTTT.

V usage is TRBV4-1 and J usage is TRBJ2-2, with D hard to call. Germline CDR1 MGHRA, CDR2 YSYEKL. This CDR3 comprises 12 residues. V lost 1 base and J lost 7, with 4 bases in between. CDR3 protein: CASSQVLGELFF. The DNA for the CDR3 is TGCGCCAGCAGCCAAGTTCTCGGGGAGCTGTTTTTT.

This clone was picked up a small number of times. The CDR3 bases are TGCGCCAGCAGCCAGTTAACCACCAGGGGTCCCTTTAGTGATGGCTACACCTTC. Translated: CASSQLTTRGPFSDGYTF. The chain is built from TRBV4-1 and TRBJ1-2; possibly TRBD1 for D (6 bases). In germline, CDR1 is MGHRA, CDR2 YSYEKL. The ends were cut back, 3 bases at V and 6 bases at J, with 26 bases in the middle. This CDR3 comprises 18 residues.

The chain has TRBV6-4 and TRBJ1-5; the D gene is possibly TRBD1 (5 bases). The CDR3 sequence is 20 residues long. CDR1 and CDR2 (germline): MRHNA, SNTAGT. Trimming removed 4 bases from V and 1 base from J, with 26 bases in between. CDR3 sequence reads: CASSAGTASGACRSNQPQHF. The CDR3 coding sequence is TGTGCCAGCAGTGCGGGGACTGCAAGTGGCGCCTGCCGGAGCAATCAGCCCCAGCATTTT.

Many counts were recorded for this clone. This chain connects TRBV10-3 to TRBJ2-3; 9 bases fit TRBD2. Trimming cost V 6 bases and J 3 bases; bases outside gene matches: 10. The CDR3 sequence is 16 residues long. Germline CDR1 is ENHRY and CDR2 is SYGVKD. The CDR3 region is CAIRRGAAGGTDTQYF. The CDR3 DNA follows: TGTGCCATCAGGCGAGGGGCAGCGGGGGGTACAGATACGCAGTATTTT.

The rearrangement uses TRBV6-6 and TRBJ2-3; tentative D call: TRBD2 (6 bases). CDR1 is MNHNY and CDR2 is SVGAGI in the germline V gene (reference sequence). The V end was cut by 6 bases, the J end by 2 bases, with 18 bases between. This CDR3 contains 16 residues. As DNA, the CDR3 is TGTGCCAGCAGCCCCCTGGTGGGGGGAGTCACAGATACGCAGTATTTT. This gives the protein CASSPLVGGVTDTQYF.

The table lists this clone with a count of one. V gene TRBV2 combines with J gene TRBJ1-6; no clear D. V was cut by 4 bases and J by 7 bases, with 8 bases left in between. Looked up from germline, CDR1 is SNHLY and CDR2 is FYNNEI. CDR3 size: 13 residues. For the CDR3, the DNA is TGTGCCAGCAGTGTAACCAGGAATTCACCCCTCCACTTT. Protein product: CASSVTRNSPLHF.

The chain joins TRBV20-1 to TRBJ1-2; TRBD1 is a possible D gene (5 bases). The CDR3 has 13 residues. Germline V lookup: CDR1 DFQATT, CDR2 SNEGSKA (reference sequence). V was trimmed by 3 bases and J by 7 bases, leaving 15 bases between them. CDR3 loop: CSASGGRGRGYTF. The CDR3 coding sequence is TGCAGTGCTAGTGGGGGGAGGGGTCGTGGCTACACCTTC.

V and J are TRBV6-5 and TRBJ1-5; tentatively, D is TRBD1 (5 bases). This CDR3 contains 13 residues. CDR1 and CDR2 from the germline V gene are MNHEY and SVGAGI. With 6 bases removed from V and 5 bases from J, the gap between germline ends came to 11 bases. DNA for the CDR3: TGTGCCAGCAGCGGGGACTATGATCAGCCCCAGCATTTT. Residues: CASSGDYDQPQHF.

V gene TRBV5-3 combines with J gene TRBJ2-3, with TRBD2 matching over 16 bases. TRBV5-3 falls under the ORF class, with uncertain function. This CDR3 is 17 amino acids long. V lost 2 bases to trimming and J lost 6 bases; unmatched junction nucleotides: 6. CDR3 residues: CARSFGTSGGAEDTQYF. CDR3 nucleotide sequence: TGTGCCAGAAGCTTCGGGACTAGCGGGGGGGCCGAGGATACGCAGTATTTT.

The rearrangement joins TRBV28 to TRBJ2-7; 9 nucleotides line up with TRBD1. Germline values: CDR1 MDHEN, CDR2 SYDVKM. After removal of 6 bases from V and 3 bases from J, the junction contained 6 bases not matched to a gene. The CDR3 sequence is 14 residues long. CDR3 sequence: CASRPGQGGYEQYF. Written as DNA, the CDR3 is TGTGCCAGCAGGCCGGGACAGGGAGGCTACGAGCAGTACTTC.

The chain carries TRBV14 and TRBJ1-1; D is unclear. The V end was cut by 4 bases, the J end by 2 bases, with 17 bases between. The CDR3 sequence is 16 residues long. The germline V gene encodes CDR1 SGHDN and CDR2 FVKESK. The CDR3 loop is CASSLLGLSFNTEAFF. The CDR3 nucleotides are TGTGCCAGCAGCCTCCTGGGCCTTTCTTTTAACACTGAAGCTTTCTTT.

CDR3 in DNA: TGTGCTAGTGGTTTGGTCAGGGGTTGGACTGAAGCTTTCTTT. It encodes CASGLVRGWTEAFF. This sequence joins TRBV12-5 and TRBJ1-1; weak D call: TRBD1 (6 bases). V was trimmed by 0 bases and J by 5 bases, leaving 10 bases between them. CDR3 length: 14 residues. In germline, CDR1 is LGHNT, CDR2 FRNRAP.

The genes are TRBV11-2 and TRBJ2-6, with D perhaps TRBD1 (6 bases). Deletions cut 5 bases from V and 0 bases from J, with 11 bases between. Germline CDR1 is SGHAT and CDR2 is FQNNGV. The CDR3 length is 16 residues. The CDR3 region is CASSPRQASGANVLTF. In DNA form, the CDR3 reads TGTGCCAGCAGCCCTAGACAGGCCTCTGGGGCCAACGTCCTGACTTTC.

The J gene is TRBJ1-3, the V gene TRBV27; D is uncertain. CDR1 is MNHEY, CDR2 SMNVEV, per germline (reference sequence). Trimming cost V 8 bases and J 0 bases, with 14 bases left between them. The CDR3 is 15 amino acids. Here the CDR3 reads CASPGSPTSGNTIYF. The CDR3 nucleotides read TGTGCCAGCCCCGGGTCGCCGACCTCTGGAAACACCATATATTTT.